This T cell receptor beta chain was sequenced in a study of breast tumors, draining lymph nodes, adjacent tissues. This clonotype was observed many times. Its target is not known. The lymph nodes were axillary draining lymph nodes from breast cancer patients. Study-wide results and caveats: Tumor and nontumor repertoires were significantly more similar in luminal-like than in basal-like breast cancer. Compared with lymph nodes, tumors were less diverse; compared with nontumor tissue, more. Most tumor T cells seemingly derive from lymph node, then expand in tumor.

TCRdb independently ran MiXCR on the multiplex PCR reads; one entry per CDR3 protein. Here the sample spans fewer than 300,000 distinct CDR3 sequences, roughly 32% being singletons. The source of this sequence is a female donor with breast cancer. Some clones in this sample may be carry-over from other donors' samples. The sequenced sample consisted of axillary lymph node tissue.

CDR3 in amino acids: CASSYFWVSRTDTQYF. CDR3 sequence (DNA): TGTGCCAGCAGTTACTTCTGGGTCTCGAGGACAGATACGCAGTATTTT. The V gene is TRBV6-2 or TRBV6-3, the J gene TRBJ2-3; the D is unclear. Between the trimmed V and J ends, which lost 1 base and 3 bases, there was a span of 14 bases. Germline V gene lookup returns CDR1 MNHEY and CDR2 SVGEGT. The CDR3 runs 16 residues.